The 18 T cell receptor beta chains given below trace back to one sample, sequenced in a study of vaccination and CD4 T cells after COVID-19. Their recognized antigens are unknown. Cultured CD4+ T-cell DNA underwent Oncomine TCR Beta short-read sequencing. TCRdb independently ran MiXCR on the PCR reads; one entry per CDR3 protein. The table includes about 20,000 distinct CDR3 sequences, just under 50% detected once. Treatment described: roughly 11-day PBMC culture with coronavirus spike peptide pools or control peptides (ViraFEST assay). Sample: CD4+ T cells from blood, cultured in vitro, taken before SARS-CoV-2 vaccination. The receptor set was obtained from a human donor who had recovered from COVID-19.

This clonotype was observed a handful of times. The chain carries TRBV6-5 and TRBJ2-5, with TRBD2 identical over 8 bases. The CDR3 has 15 amino acids. V lost 2 bases, J lost 5 bases, and 7 bases stayed unmatched. Germline CDR1 is MNHEY and CDR2 is SVGAGI. In DNA, the CDR3 is TGTGCCAGCAGTTACGTCGGGGGGGGGCGTGAGACCCAGTACTTC. This encodes CASSYVGGGRETQYF.

This clonotype was seen more than once but under ten times. The chain couples TRBV24-1 to TRBJ2-3, with 8 bases aligning to TRBD2. The CDR3 has 15 amino acids. V lost 3 bases to trimming and J lost 0 bases; unmatched junction nucleotides: 1. Germline assignment: CDR1 KGHDR and CDR2 SFDVKD. The CDR3 region is CATSDPSGSTDTQYF. The CDR3 DNA is TGTGCCACCAGTGATCCTAGCGGGAGCACAGATACGCAGTATTTT.

Written as DNA, the CDR3 is TGTGCCAGTAGTACACTGCAGGATACGCAGTATTTT. Translating it yields CASSTLQDTQYF. The chain recombines TRBV19 with TRBJ2-3; D unclear. The CDR3 is 12 residues long. V lost 4 bases and J lost 6, with 8 bases in between. Germline V gives CDR1 LNHDA, CDR2 SQIVND (reference sequence).

V and J are TRBV7-2 and TRBJ1-1; the D is unclear. V dropped 5 bases and J dropped 0 bases, with 13 bases sitting between them. The germline V gene has CDR1 SGHTA and CDR2 FQGNSA. The CDR3 sequence is 15 residues long. The CDR3 protein is CASSPRPGMNTEAFF. The CDR3 coding sequence is TGTGCCAGCAGCCCAAGACCGGGGATGAACACTGAAGCTTTCTTT.

The chain recombines TRBV19 with TRBJ2-7; D is unclear. The germline CDR1 and CDR2 sequences are LNHDA and SQIVND (reference sequence). The CDR3 is 14 amino acids. Trimming pared 3 bases from V and 0 bases from J, leaving 9 bases between. The CDR3 loop reads CASSMASSSYEQYF. In DNA, the CDR3 is TGTGCCAGTAGTATGGCTTCTAGCTCCTACGAGCAGTACTTC.

The rearrangement joins TRBV7-2 to TRBJ1-4; D remains unclear. The V end was cut by 3 bases, the J end by 7 bases, with 6 bases between. The CDR3 is 12 residues long. In germline, CDR1 is SGHTA, CDR2 FQGNSA. CDR3 sequence reads: CASSLRGEKLFF. The CDR3 coding sequence is TGTGCCAGCAGCTTGCGGGGTGAAAAACTGTTTTTT.

The rearrangement uses TRBV6-7 and TRBJ1-2, with D tentatively TRBD1 (6 bases). TRBV6-7 is treated as an ORF (open reading frame) with a function not yet certain. The CDR3 contains 15 residues. Deletions cut 2 bases from V and 1 base from J, with 11 bases between. Written as DNA, the CDR3 is TGTGCCAGCAGTTACCCGGGGACATTTAACTATGGCTACACCTTC. Translating gives CASSYPGTFNYGYTF.

This clonotype has only a few counts. V is TRBV7-6 and J is TRBJ1-3; D gene unclear. The CDR3 runs 13 residues. V was trimmed by 5 bases and J by 9 bases, leaving 14 bases between them. Germline V gene data show CDR1 as SGHVS and CDR2 as FNYEAQ. The CDR3: CASSPGRGITIYF. Here the CDR3 DNA reads TGTGCCAGCAGCCCTGGACGGGGTATCACCATATATTTT. Using reference TRBV7-6 and TRBJ1-3 for the parts outside the CDR3, the full variable domain is GAGVSQSPRYKVTKRGQDVALRCDPISGHVSLYWYRQALGQGPEFLTYFNYEAQQDKSGLPNDRFSAERPEGSISTLTIQRTEQRDSAMYRCASSPGRGITIYFGEGSWLTVV.

In this sample, this clonotype turned up a few times. The chain links TRBV15 to TRBJ1-5, with TRBD1 identical over 8 bases. Germline V gives CDR1 LNHNV, CDR2 YYDKDF (reference sequence). Germline trimming cut 3 bases from V and 7 bases from J; bases unmatched to any gene: 8. The CDR3 runs to 15 residues. CDR3 in amino acids: CATSSRAGGWQPQHF. The CDR3 nucleotides are TGTGCCACCAGCAGCAGAGCAGGGGGCTGGCAGCCCCAGCATTTT.

V gene TRBV20-1 combines with J gene TRBJ2-1; 14 bases map to TRBD2. V was pared by 0 bases and J by 8 bases, with 3 bases of the junction left unmatched. There are 15 residues in the CDR3. CDR1 and CDR2 (germline): DFQATT, SNEGSKA (reference sequence). CDR3 protein: CSARDRLAGGYEQFF. The CDR3 coding sequence is TGCAGTGCTAGAGATAGACTAGCGGGGGGGTATGAGCAGTTCTTC.

This clonotype came up a few times. The gene calls are TRBV11-2 and TRBJ2-7; D is possibly TRBD2 (5 bases). The CDR3 is made up of 14 amino acids. Germline CDR1 is SGHAT and CDR2 is FQNNGV. V lost 2 bases and J lost 0, with 8 bases in between. CDR3 in amino acids: CASSLTRGSYEQYF. The CDR3 bases are TGTGCCAGCAGCTTAACCCGGGGCTCCTACGAGCAGTACTTC.

This clonotype was observed a few times. The chain combines TRBV5-4 with TRBJ1-2; possible D gene TRBD1, 6 bases. Germline V gene sequence: CDR1 SGHNT, CDR2 YYREEE (reference sequence). V gave up 0 bases and J gave up 3 bases, with 15 bases separating them. The CDR3 has 16 amino acids. CDR3 amino acids: CASSLVAARGDYGYTF. The DNA of the CDR3 is TGTGCCAGCAGCTTGGTAGCCGCCAGGGGAGACTATGGCTACACCTTC. Full variable domain (remainder filled in from reference TRBV5-4 and TRBJ1-2): ETGVTQSPTHLIKTRGQQVTLRCSSQSGHNTVSWYQQALGQGPQFIFQYYREEENGRGNFPPRFSGLQFPNYSSELNVNALELDDSALYLCASSLVAARGDYGYTFGSGTRLTVV.

The CDR3 DNA follows: TGTGCCAGCAGTTACTCGGGCAGGGGACGGGCCTACGAGCAGTACTTC. Protein sequence: CASSYSGRGRAYEQYF. The chain couples TRBV6-2 or TRBV6-3 to TRBJ2-7; D may be TRBD1 (6 bases). The V end lost 0 bases, the J end lost 2 bases, and 14 bases lay between the germline ends. This CDR3 is 16 amino acids long. In germline, CDR1 is MNHEY, CDR2 SVGEGT.

The chain has TRBV4-3 and TRBJ2-6; a weak D match, TRBD1 (6 bases). This CDR3 has 16 residues. Germline lookup yields CDR1 LGHNA and CDR2 YSLEER. The germline V and J ends were trimmed by 0 bases and 2 bases, with 8 bases remaining between them. The chain's CDR3 is CASSQDRGTGANVLTF. The CDR3 DNA follows: TGCGCCAGCAGCCAAGACAGGGGCACTGGGGCCAACGTCCTGACTTTC.

This rearrangement joins TRBV2 to TRBJ1-5, with D perhaps matching TRBD1 (6 bases). Trimming stripped 3 bases from V and 0 bases from J, with 9 bases between. The CDR3 covers 15 residues. Germline V lookup: CDR1 SNHLY, CDR2 FYNNEI. The CDR3 spells CASSENRVSNQPQHF. DNA of the CDR3: TGTGCCAGCAGTGAGAACAGGGTTAGCAATCAGCCCCAGCATTTT.

The chain links TRBV20-1 to TRBJ2-5, with TRBD2 matching 8 bases. With 0 bases clipped from V and 5 bases from J, the junction kept 8 bases outside the gene matches. Germline V gene data show CDR1 as DFQATT and CDR2 as SNEGSKA (reference sequence). CDR3 size: 15 residues. The CDR3 region has the DNA TGCAGTGCTAGAGATCCCCGGGGGGGCGGGGAGACCCAGTACTTC. Its translation: CSARDPRGGGETQYF.

V is TRBV20-1 and J is TRBJ1-5; 11 bases match TRBD1. CDR1 is DFQATT and CDR2 is SNEGSKA in the germline V gene (reference sequence). The CDR3 contains 14 residues. V gave up 6 bases and J gave up 6 bases; unmatched junction bases: 7. CDR3 coding DNA: TGCAGTGCCAACGGACAGGGGGCAGGTCAGCCCCAGCATTTT. Residues: CSANGQGAGQPQHF.

This clonotype was seen more than once but under ten times. The chain carries TRBV28 and TRBJ1-2, with TRBD1 matching over 7 bases. Germline values: CDR1 MDHEN, CDR2 SYDVKM. Trimming at V came to 2 bases and at J to 5 bases, leaving 5 bases not matched to a gene. The CDR3 covers 14 residues. The CDR3 nucleotides read TGTGCCAGCAGTTTAAACAGGGGTGGATATGGCTACACCTTC. Protein sequence: CASSLNRGGYGYTF.